Following are 22 T cell receptor beta chains from one sample sequenced in a study of cytomegalovirus exposure and HLA in healthy donors. The PCR made use of 60 Vbeta and 13 Jbeta primers. Clones were read by immunoSEQ multiplex PCR, and TCRdb kept only the in-frame ones, dropping some. The sample carries more than 85,000 clones, around 77% recorded once. Material: PBMCs. The receptors were gathered from a middle-aged woman in good health and CMV-seropositive.

This clone came up a few times. This rearrangement joins TRBV7-9 to TRBJ1-1; maybe TRBD1 (5 bases). CDR3 length equals 13 residues. CDR1 SEHNR and CDR2 FQNEAQ come from the germline V gene (reference sequence). V lost 5 bases, J lost 2 bases, and 9 bases lay in between. CDR3 in DNA: TGTGCCAGCAGCGACAGAATAAACACTGAAGCTTTCTTT. Its protein product is CASSDRINTEAFF.

The chain combines TRBV28 with TRBJ1-6; 10 bases fit TRBD1. V gave up 6 bases and J gave up 7 bases; unmatched junction bases: 6. Germline V gene data show CDR1 as MDHEN and CDR2 as SYDVKM. The CDR3 is made up of 15 amino acids. The CDR3 nucleotides read TGTGCCAGCAGACGGCCGGGACAGGGGAATTCACCCCTCCACTTT. Translating gives CASRRPGQGNSPLHF.

The V and J genes are TRBV5-1 and TRBJ2-6; TRBD1 is a possible D gene (5 bases). The germline V gene encodes CDR1 SGHRS and CDR2 YFSETQ. V shed 4 bases and J shed 0 bases, with 11 bases lying between them. The CDR3 spans 16 residues. In DNA, the CDR3 is TGCGCCAGCAGCGACACAGGTGGCTCTGGGGCCAACGTCCTGACTTTC. Translated: CASSDTGGSGANVLTF.

The chain carries TRBV18 and TRBJ1-5, with no clear D. Trimming cost V 3 bases and J 4 bases, with 10 bases left between them. The CDR3 length is 14 residues. Germline CDR1 is KGHSH and CDR2 is LQKENI. The CDR3 sequence: CASSPLGANQPQHF. CDR3 nucleotide sequence: TGTGCCAGCTCACCTCTGGGCGCAAATCAGCCCCAGCATTTT.

V is TRBV27 and J is TRBJ1-3; D is unclear. Germline lookup yields CDR1 MNHEY and CDR2 SMNVEV (reference sequence). This CDR3 has 14 amino acids. V dropped 5 bases and J dropped 5 bases, with 13 bases sitting between them. The DNA of the CDR3 is TGTGCCAGCAGTCCCCTTGGGCCCAGAAACACCATATATTTT. Its protein product is CASSPLGPRNTIYF.

The chain employs TRBV29-1 and TRBJ1-1, with D uncertain. The CDR3 length is 11 residues. Germline values: CDR1 SQVTM, CDR2 ANQGSEA. CDR3 loop: CSVLGNTEAFF. The CDR3 nucleotides are TGCAGTGTTCTGGGCAACACTGAAGCTTTCTTT.

This chain joins TRBV18 and TRBJ1-1; 10 bases fit TRBD1. V trimming: 4 bases; J trimming: 4 bases; junction bases outside the gene matches: 12. This CDR3 has 17 residues. CDR1 and CDR2 (germline): KGHSH, LQKENI. CDR3 sequence reads: CASSRRDRGFEGTEAFF. CDR3 bases: TGTGCCAGCTCACGAAGGGACAGGGGATTTGAAGGCACTGAAGCTTTCTTT.

The chain combines TRBV6-6 with TRBJ1-5, with D tentatively TRBD1 (6 bases). This CDR3 comprises 14 residues. Trimming took off 10 bases at V and 9 bases at J, with 22 bases between the two ends. The germline CDR1 and CDR2 sequences are MNHNY and SVGAGI (reference sequence). The chain's CDR3 is CATTTVGGFPPQHF. The CDR3, as DNA: TGTGCCACCACCACAGTTGGGGGCTTCCCGCCCCAGCATTTT.

V usage is TRBV5-6 and J usage is TRBJ2-5; a weak D match, TRBD1 (6 bases). CDR3 length equals 13 residues. Germline V lookup: CDR1 SGHDT, CDR2 YYEEEE. V shed 4 bases and J shed 1 base, with 8 bases lying between them. CDR3 residues: CASSRTAQETQYF. The CDR3 nucleotides are TGTGCCAGCAGCCGGACAGCCCAAGAGACCCAGTACTTC. Based on the CDR3 plus reference TRBV5-6 and TRBJ2-5, the full variable domain is DAGVTQSPTHLIKTRGQQVTLRCSPKSGHDTVSWYQQALGQGPQFIFQYYEEEERQRGNFPDRFSGHQFPNYSSELNVNALLLGDSALYLCASSRTAQETQYFGPGTRLLVL.

A few counts support this clone. The CDR3 coding sequence is TGTGCCAGCAGCTCGGGGGGCGAGCAGTACTTC. Its translation is CASSSGGEQYF. V gene TRBV11-3 combines with J gene TRBJ2-7; 7 bases are shared with TRBD2. Unmatched junction bases numbered 0, after V lost 4 bases and J lost 6 bases. Germline V CDR1 and CDR2: SGHNT, YENEEA. This CDR3 is 11 amino acids long.

This clone was counted only a few times. The chain has TRBV2 and TRBJ2-5, with 7 nucleotides matching TRBD2. The CDR3 spans 16 residues. CDR1 is SNHLY and CDR2 is FYNNEI in the germline V gene. With 2 bases clipped from V and 2 bases from J, the junction kept 8 bases outside the gene matches. CDR3 sequence reads: CASSELAGAFQETQYF. CDR3 bases: TGTGCCAGCAGTGAATTGGCGGGAGCCTTTCAAGAGACCCAGTACTTC.

Points on this clone: One end of the junction does not line up with germline, which may come from a read error. V is TRBV7-9 and J is TRBJ2-7; possibly TRBD2 for D (5 bases). Germline V gene data show CDR1 as SEHNR and CDR2 as FQNEAQ (reference sequence). The CDR3 runs 12 residues. In DNA form, the CDR3 reads TGTTCCAGCAGCTTGGGGAGCTACGAGCAGTACTTC. It codes for CSSSLGSYEQYF.

The CDR3: CASEIQGDTGELFF. CDR3 in DNA: TGCGCCAGTGAGATACAGGGAGACACCGGGGAGCTGTTTTTT. The chain couples TRBV5-1 to TRBJ2-2; D is possibly TRBD1 (6 bases). V shed 8 bases and J shed 3 bases, with 14 bases lying between them. This CDR3 comprises 14 residues. The germline CDR1 and CDR2 sequences are SGHRS and YFSETQ.

For this clone: The same CDR3 can be traced to other DNA sequences in this sample. The chain is built from TRBV7-9 and TRBJ2-3, with 7 bases lining up with TRBD2. This CDR3 comprises 17 residues. Trimming at V came to 5 bases and at J to 6 bases, leaving 17 bases not matched to a gene. CDR1 is SEHNR, CDR2 FQNEAQ, per germline (reference sequence). CDR3 amino acids: CASSLWGGGGKGDTQYF. DNA for the CDR3: TGTGCCAGCAGCCTATGGGGCGGCGGGGGAAAAGGGGATACGCAGTATTTT.

A word on this clone: Other DNA sequences in this sample translate to the same CDR3. The rearrangement joins TRBV28 to TRBJ2-3; no clear D gene. The CDR3 loop spans 12 amino acids. V lost 5 bases and J lost 1, with 4 bases in between. Germline V gene data show CDR1 as MDHEN and CDR2 as SYDVKM. The CDR3 region is CASSLRTDTQYF. The CDR3 coding sequence is TGTGCCAGCAGTCTCCGCACAGATACGCAGTATTTT.

The chain joins TRBV27 to TRBJ1-5, with no clear D. Trimming left V 3 bases short and J 5 bases short, with 11 bases between. The CDR3 spans 14 residues. Per the germline V gene, CDR1 is MNHEY and CDR2 is SMNVEV (reference sequence). CDR3 region: CASSFTGSHQPQHF. CDR3 nucleotides: TGTGCCAGCAGTTTTACGGGGTCCCATCAGCCCCAGCATTTT.

There are a few counts of this clone. The V gene is TRBV5-5, the J gene TRBJ2-2, with 9 bases fitting TRBD2. The CDR3 has 16 residues. Germline-derived CDR1 and CDR2 are SGHKS and YYEKEE (reference sequence). The V segment lost 3 bases and the J segment 8 bases; nucleotides outside the gene matches: 11. The DNA of the CDR3 is TGTGCCAGCAGCTCCTTCCTAGCGGGGTATCTTGGGGAGCTGTTTTTT. The encoded protein is CASSSFLAGYLGELFF.

On this clone: One junction end disagrees with the germline gene, perhaps due to a read error. The J gene is TRBJ2-6, the V gene TRBV5-4; D perhaps matches TRBD1 (6 bases). The CDR3 runs 16 residues. The germline gives CDR1 SGHNT, CDR2 YYREEE (reference sequence). The CDR3 region is CASSGDTRSGANGLTF. DNA for the CDR3: TGTGCCAGCAGCGGGGACACTCGCTCTGGGGCCAACGGCCTGACTTTC. Using reference TRBV5-4 and TRBJ2-6 for the parts outside the CDR3, the full variable domain is ETGVTQSPTHLIKTRGQQVTLRCSSQSGHNTVSWYQQALGQGPQFIFQYYREEENGRGNFPPRFSGLQFPNYSSELNVNALELDDSALYLCASSGDTRSGANGLTFGAGSRLTVL.

This clone has just a few counts. The chain is built from TRBV5-4 and TRBJ1-2; 7 nucleotides align to TRBD1. Unmatched junction bases numbered 9, after V lost 4 bases and J lost 9 bases. There are 13 residues in the CDR3. The germline CDR1 and CDR2 sequences are SGHNT and YYREEE (reference sequence). The CDR3 sequence: CASSRTGGDSYTF. The CDR3 nucleotides read TGTGCCAGCAGCAGGACAGGTGGGGATAGCTACACCTTC.

The chain carries TRBV7-2 and TRBJ2-1; 8 nucleotides agree with TRBD2. The CDR3 totals 13 residues. Germline V gives CDR1 SGHTA, CDR2 FQGNSA. This chain's CDR3 is CALAGGTYNEQFF. The CDR3 nucleotides read TGTGCTTTGGCGGGGGGTACCTACAATGAGCAGTTCTTC.

The rearrangement links TRBV6-5 to TRBJ1-2; maybe TRBD1 (5 bases). The germline gives CDR1 MNHEY, CDR2 SVGAGI. V was shortened by 4 bases and J by 8 bases, with 8 bases between the two germline ends. CDR3 length: 11 amino acids. CDR3 nucleotides: TGTGCCAGCAGTTCCACAGGCGGCTACACCTTC. Its protein is CASSSTGGYTF.

The J gene is TRBJ1-5, the V gene TRBV27, with D perhaps TRBD1 (6 bases). V gave up 4 bases and J gave up 5 bases, with 9 bases separating them. The CDR3 length is 13 residues. The germline V gene has CDR1 MNHEY and CDR2 SMNVEV (reference sequence). The CDR3 loop reads CASSSGTHQPQHF. DNA for the CDR3: TGTGCCAGCAGTTCCGGGACACATCAGCCCCAGCATTTT.